This T cell receptor beta chain was found in a study of radiotherapy plus CTLA-4 blockade in lung cancer. Overall study results and limits: The study found tumor-derived TCR clones expanded in blood after radiotherapy plus ipilimumab. Interferon-beta, together with early blood T cell clone dynamics, reportedly best predicted response.

Generated by immunoSEQ multiplex PCR, the TCRdb table keeps only in-frame clones and is missing some. The table records about 49,000 clones, about 85% of them present only once. The germline V gene has CDR1 LNHDA and CDR2 SQIVND (reference sequence). V was clipped by 5 bases and J by 2 bases; unmatched bases: 6. The CDR3 is made up of 15 amino acids. A word on this clone: Its antigen is unidentified.

The sequence came from a human donor with non-small cell lung cancer whose response to radiotherapy plus ipilimumab could not be evaluated. The chain carries TRBV19 and TRBJ1-5; 7 bases map to TRBD1. Sequencing was performed on peripheral blood, taken from a patient treated with radiotherapy plus ipilimumab. CDR3 sequence: CASSEQGIGNQPQHF. CDR3 in DNA: TGTGCCAGTAGTGAACAGGGGATTGGCAATCAGCCCCAGCATTTT.